This paragraph covers one TCR beta chain sequence. This entry comes from a study of early T cells in non-severe SARS-CoV-2 infection. With 5 bases removed from V and 6 bases from J, the gap between germline ends came to 19 bases. In germline, CDR1 is SEHNR, CDR2 FQNEAQ (reference sequence). The CDR3 totals 15 residues. TCRdb passed the 5' RACE reads through MiXCR, listing each CDR3 protein once. Among about 25,000 distinct CDR3 sequences listed, 4% to 5.5% were seen once. The rearrangement joins TRBV7-9 to TRBJ1-1; maybe TRBD1 (5 bases). Material: whole blood. This TCR came from an adult who was a healthcare worker with PCR-confirmed SARS-CoV-2 infection or an uninfected control (not recorded which). As DNA, the CDR3 is TGTGCCAGCAGCCCTTCCGGGCCCCCGGGACCTGAAGCTTTCTTT. Protein sequence: CASSPSGPPGPEAFF.